These T cell receptor beta chains were read from a single sample in a study of shared clonotypes between healthy human individuals. The assay was immunoSEQ multiplex PCR, and TCRdb's table has in-frame clones only and misses some. This table holds under 2.5 million clones, around 92% found once. Sequenced: naive CD4+ T cells from PBMCs. These TCRs come from a young man in good health. Some clones in this sample may be carry-over from other donors' samples. The CDR3 runs from the conserved cysteine through the conserved F or W. The D gene is left open where the match is weak. Rows give clone size only sometimes, using once, few, many, or a class for an expanded clone.

.	TRBD1	TRBV6-1	TRBJ2-1	TGTGCCAGCAGGGCCACAGGGGTCTCCTACAATGAGCAGTTCTTC	CASRATGVSYNEQFF
.	TRBD1	TRBV29-1	TRBJ1-2	TGCAGCGTTCAGGGGGGTTATGGCTACACCTTC	CSVQGGYGYTF
.	.	TRBV5-4	TRBJ1-3	TGTGCCAGCAGCTCCTCCGTGAAGAGCTCTGGAAACACCATATATTTT	CASSSSVKSSGNTIYF
.	TRBD1	TRBV5-6	TRBJ1-2	TGTGCCAGCAGCCCAAGTCCCGGGACAGGGAACTATGGCTACACCTTC	CASSPSPGTGNYGYTF
.	.	TRBV5-4	TRBJ1-2	TGTGCCAGCAGCTTGGGACGGAACTATGGCTACACCTTC	CASSLGRNYGYTF
.	TRBD1	TRBV10-3	TRBJ2-7	TGTGCCAGCCAGCTAGGGGGCGAATACTACGAGCAGTACTTC	CASQLGGEYYEQYF
.	TRBD2	TRBV4-1	TRBJ2-1	TGCGCCAGCAGCCCAACTCCGACTAGCGGGAGATACAATGAGCAGTTCTTC	CASSPTPTSGRYNEQFF
.	TRBD1	TRBV5-4	TRBJ1-1	TGTGCCAGCAGCGGAAGAGGGGGCGCGGTCACTGAAGCTTTCTTT	CASSGRGGAVTEAFF
.	.	TRBV19	TRBJ2-5	TGTGCCAGTGACACTGGACGGAGACAAGAGACCCAGTACTTC	CASDTGRRQETQYF
.	TRBD2	TRBV27	TRBJ2-1	TGTGCCAGCAAAGGGAGGGGCGCCTACAATGAGCAGTTCTTC	CASKGRGAYNEQFF
.	TRBD1	TRBV5-1	TRBJ1-1	TGCGCCAGCAGCTCATGGACTAAGGCCAGGGGGACCACTGAAGCTTTCTTT	CASSSWTKARGTTEAFF
.	.	TRBV28	TRBJ2-3	TGTGCCAGCAGTTTATTAGCAGATACGCAGTATTTT	CASSLLADTQYF
once	TRBD1	TRBV11-2	TRBJ1-2	TGTGCCAGCAGCTTAGAAGGCTCCAGGGGGTTGTTCGGGGGCTACACCTTC	CASSLEGSRGLFGGYTF
.	TRBD2	TRBV7-6	TRBJ2-3	TGTGCCAGCAGCCCGGCCATATTAGCGGGAGTCGCAGATACGCAGTATTTT	CASSPAILAGVADTQYF
.	TRBD2	TRBV6-5	TRBJ2-7	TGTGCCAGCAGTTACTCCCAGGAGCGGGACTACGAGCAGTACTTC	CASSYSQERDYEQYF
.	.	TRBV5-6	TRBJ2-7	TGTGCCAGCAGCTTGCGGCGGGGCTCCTACGAGCAGTACTTC	CASSLRRGSYEQYF
.	TRBD2	TRBV5-4	TRBJ2-5	TGTGCCAGCAGCTTAGGGTCTCGACTAGCGGGTAAGGAGACCCAGTACTTC	CASSLGSRLAGKETQYF
.	TRBD2	TRBV9	TRBJ2-3	TGTGCCAGCAGCATTACTAGCGTGGATACGCAGTATTTT	CASSITSVDTQYF
.	.	TRBV4-1	TRBJ1-2	TGCGCCAGCAGCTTGGGCGACGGGAACTATGGCTACACCTTC	CASSLGDGNYGYTF
.	TRBD2	TRBV28	TRBJ2-3	TGTGCCGCGGCGGGGGGCACAGATACGCAGTATTTT	CAAAGGTDTQYF
.	.	TRBV21-1	TRBJ1-1	TGTGCCAGCAGCAAAGTCTCCTCCCGGGTTAAGAACACTGAAGCTTTCTTT	CASSKVSSRVKNTEAFF
.	TRBD1	TRBV6-5	TRBJ2-3	TGTGCCAGCAGGACAGGGGGATCGCGCGGGGATACGCAGTATTTT	CASRTGGSRGDTQYF
.	.	TRBV9	TRBJ2-1	TGTGCCAGCAGCAAACAGGGAGGGTACAATGAGCAGTTCTTC	CASSKQGGYNEQFF
.	.	TRBV30	TRBJ2-7	TGTGCCTGGGGAGCGGGTTCGTCCTACGAGCAGTACTTC	CAWGAGSSYEQYF
.	.	TRBV6-5	TRBJ2-7	TGTGCCAGCAGCCACCGACACCGCTCCTACGAGCAGTACTTC	CASSHRHRSYEQYF
.	.	TRBV6-6	TRBJ2-3	TGTGCCAGCACCAGGGGCAGCGGACGCACAGATACGCAGTATTTT	CASTRGSGRTDTQYF
.	.	TRBV2	TRBJ2-3	TGTGCCTCCACCATGGAGGTCACAGATACGCAGTATTTT	CASTMEVTDTQYF
.	TRBD1	TRBV29-1	TRBJ1-2	TGCAGCGCTAGCACAGGGGTTAACTATGGCTACACCTTC	CSASTGVNYGYTF
.	.	TRBV4-1	TRBJ2-3	TGCGCCAGCAGCCAATACCAGGGCGGCACAGATACGCAGTATTTT	CASSQYQGGTDTQYF
.	.	TRBV4-1	TRBJ2-7	TGCGCCAGCAGCCACGTAAACAGGGAATACGAGCAGTACTTC	CASSHVNREYEQYF
.	.	TRBV6-1	TRBJ1-5	TGTGCCAGCAGTGAGGAGCAGCCCCAGCATTTT	CASSEEQPQHF
.	.	TRBV7-6	TRBJ1-2	TGTGCCAGCAGCTTAGGGAGAGCTAACTATGGCTACACCTTC	CASSLGRANYGYTF
.	.	TRBV21-1	TRBJ1-3	TGTGCCAGCAGCAAAGTTACAAGGGCCTCTGGAAACACCATATATTTT	CASSKVTRASGNTIYF
.	.	TRBV27	TRBJ1-4	TGTGCCAGCAGTTTGCCTAATAATGAAAAACTGTTTTTT	CASSLPNNEKLFF
.	.	TRBV18	TRBJ1-5	TGTGCCAGCTCCGCTCGGGAAAATAGCAATCAGCCCCAGCATTTT	CASSARENSNQPQHF
.	.	TRBV7-9	TRBJ2-7	TGTGCCAGCAGCTTAGTCAGCGGGCCTCTTGTGAACGAGCAGTACTTC	CASSLVSGPLVNEQYF
.	TRBD2	TRBV28	TRBJ2-5	TGTGCCAGCAGAGCCAAAGGACTAGCGGGAGTCCGGGAGACCCAGTACTTC	CASRAKGLAGVRETQYF
.	TRBD2	TRBV7-9	TRBJ2-3	TGTGCCAGCACCTCGAGCGGGAGGGCCCAAGATACGCAGTATTTT	CASTSSGRAQDTQYF
.	TRBD2	TRBV4-2	TRBJ2-1	TGTGCCAGCAGCGCCGGGAGGGATGAGCAGTTCTTC	CASSAGRDEQFF
.	.	TRBV7-3	TRBJ2-2	TGTGCCAGCAGCTTAATCGGGGCCGGGGAGCTGTTTTTT	CASSLIGAGELFF
once	TRBD1	TRBV15	TRBJ1-5	TGTGCCACCAGCAGGGGAACAGGGGGCAATCAGCCCCAGCATTTT	CATSRGTGGNQPQHF
.	.	TRBV9	TRBJ1-1	TGTGCCAGCAGCGTAGATTGGAACACTGAAGCTTTCTTT	CASSVDWNTEAFF
.	.	TRBV5-4	TRBJ2-6	TGTGCCAGCAGCCTCGCCGGCCGAGGGGGGGCCAACGTCCTGACTTTC	CASSLAGRGGANVLTF
.	.	TRBV10-3	TRBJ2-1	TGTGCCATCAGTGACGGGCTAGCCACCTCCTACAATGAGCAGTTCTTC	CAISDGLATSYNEQFF
.	.	TRBV5-6	TRBJ1-1	TGTGCCAGCAGTCAGGGGAGGTCCGCTGAAGCTTTCTTT	CASSQGRSAEAFF
.	TRBD2	TRBV27	TRBJ2-4	TGTGCCAGCAGTCCCCTAGGATTTGACGGGAGGGCCTTTTTCCACATTCAGTACTTC	CASSPLGFDGRAFFHIQYF
.	TRBD2	TRBV7-3	TRBJ2-3	TGTGCCAGCAGCCTAGCGGCGGGAGTCACAGATACGCAGTATTTT	CASSLAAGVTDTQYF
.	TRBD1	TRBV6-1	TRBJ1-1	TGTGCCAGCAAATTCAGGGGGTCCCTTACCACTGAAGCTTTCTTT	CASKFRGSLTTEAFF
once	.	TRBV5-1	TRBJ2-3	TGCGCCAGCAGCTTCGGGGGTATGGGAACAGATACGCAGTATTTT	CASSFGGMGTDTQYF
.	.	TRBV27	TRBJ2-3	TGTGCCAGCAGAAGTGAGGGTCTGAGGGCAGATACGCAGTATTTT	CASRSEGLRADTQYF
once	.	TRBV25-1	TRBJ2-5	TGTGCCAGCAGTGATCCCGCCAGGGCGCAAGAGACCCAGTACTTC	CASSDPARAQETQYF
.	TRBD2	TRBV5-1	TRBJ2-5	TGCGCCAGCAGCTTGGCCGTAGCGGGACAAGAGACCCAGTACTTC	CASSLAVAGQETQYF
few	.	TRBV11-2	TRBJ2-6	TGTGCCAGCAGCCCCCGAGGAGCGGGGGCCAACGTCCTGACTTTC	CASSPRGAGANVLTF
.	TRBD1	TRBV18	TRBJ1-4	TGTGCCAGCTCACTCAGCCGACAGGGCGGGGAGGAAAAACTGTTTTTT	CASSLSRQGGEEKLFF